One and the same sample provided the 29 T cell receptor beta chains below, sequenced in a study of blood T cell repertoires in COVID-19. Sequencing used immunoSEQ multiplex PCR; TCRdb keeps in-frame clones, though not all of them. The repertoire holds under 200,000 clones, roughly 80% seen once, with 8.1% in the top ten. Source material: peripheral blood. These receptors came from a man aged 60 to 69 with acute or convalescent COVID-19.

This clone has only one observation. The rearrangement uses TRBV5-4 and TRBJ2-7; 11 bases are a match to TRBD2. Germline CDR1 is SGHNT and CDR2 is YYREEE (reference sequence). The CDR3 is 15 amino acids. V was clipped by 4 bases and J by 4 bases; unmatched bases: 7. The CDR3 here is CASSRDPSGGYEQYF. The DNA for the CDR3 is TGTGCCAGCAGCAGAGACCCTAGCGGGGGGTACGAGCAGTACTTC.

The V and J genes are TRBV6-2 or TRBV6-3 and TRBJ1-2; no clear D. The ends were cut back, 0 bases at V and 5 bases at J, with 13 bases in the middle. The CDR3 consists of 15 residues. Germline CDR1 and CDR2: MNHEY and SVGEGT. This CDR3 is CASSYSGGEDYGYTF. CDR3 nucleotides: TGTGCCAGCAGTTACTCGGGCGGGGAGGATTATGGCTACACCTTC.

The CDR3 spells CASSWGGNTEAFF. The CDR3 DNA sequence: TGTGCCAGTAGTTGGGGAGGGAACACTGAAGCTTTCTTT. This chain connects TRBV19 to TRBJ1-1, with D hard to call. Deletions cut 5 bases from V and 1 base from J, with 8 bases between. The CDR3 has 13 residues. Germline-derived CDR1 and CDR2 are LNHDA and SQIVND (reference sequence).

The CDR3 nucleotides are TGTGCCAGCAGCCCTCGGGGGGCTGACACCTACGAGCAGTACTTC. This gives the protein CASSPRGADTYEQYF. The genes are TRBV11-2 and TRBJ2-7; a possible D gene is TRBD2 (7 bases). Germline CDR1 SGHAT, CDR2 FQNNGV. The length of the CDR3 is 15 residues. V was trimmed by 5 bases and J by 2 bases, leaving 16 bases between them.

The chain combines TRBV30 with TRBJ2-4; 7 positions match TRBD2. The junction had 7 bases not matched to a gene; V was cut back by 0 bases and J by 8 bases. The CDR3 covers 14 residues. Germline assignment: CDR1 GTSNPN and CDR2 SVGIG (reference sequence). The CDR3 DNA is TGTGCCTGGAGTGTCGGGGGAGGGTCGGACATTCAGTACTTC. This sequence encodes CAWSVGGGSDIQYF.

The V call is TRBV14, the J call TRBJ1-1, with no clear D. Between the trimmed V and J ends, which lost 1 base and 5 bases, there was a span of 5 bases. The germline V gene has CDR1 SGHDN and CDR2 FVKESK. The CDR3 is 12 residues long. The CDR3 DNA is TGTGCCAGCAGCCAAGCTAGGACTGAAGCTTTCTTT. Translating gives CASSQARTEAFF.

The chain combines TRBV7-6 with TRBJ2-3; tentatively, D is TRBD2 (6 bases). The CDR3 totals 16 residues. In germline, CDR1 is SGHVS, CDR2 FNYEAQ. V was shortened by 2 bases and J by 1 base, with 13 bases between the two germline ends. For the CDR3, the DNA is TGTGCCAGCAGCTTAAGGGGAGCTAGCGGCACAGATACGCAGTATTTT. As protein: CASSLRGASGTDTQYF.

The gene calls are TRBV5-1 and TRBJ2-5; TRBD1 might be the D (6 bases). Germline V gene sequence: CDR1 SGHRS, CDR2 YFSETQ. CDR3 length: 16 residues. With 1 base removed from V and 2 bases from J, the gap between germline ends came to 15 bases. CDR3 in amino acids: CASSLRQGRNQETQYF. In nucleotides, the CDR3 is TGCGCCAGCAGCTTGCGTCAGGGGCGAAATCAAGAGACCCAGTACTTC. The full variable domain, rest sourced from reference TRBV5-1 and TRBJ2-5, is KAGVTQTPRYLIKTRGQQVTLSCSPISGHRSVSWYQQTPGQGLQFLFEYFSETQRNKGNFPGRFSGRQFSNSRSEMNVSTLELGDSALYLCASSLRQGRNQETQYFGPGTRLLVL.

This chain joins TRBV12-3 or TRBV12-4 and TRBJ2-5; perhaps TRBD2 as D (5 bases). The CDR3 covers 13 residues. The V end lost 3 bases, the J end lost 5 bases, and 10 bases lay between the germline ends. As DNA, the CDR3 is TGTGCCAGCAGTTTCTTCCGAGGGGAGACCCAGTACTTC. Translation: CASSFFRGETQYF.

The V and J genes are TRBV27 and TRBJ2-1; TRBD1 agrees at 7 bases. Trimming removed 5 bases from V and 4 bases from J; junction bases left unmatched: 2. The CDR3 has 13 residues. Germline values: CDR1 MNHEY, CDR2 SMNVEV (reference sequence). In DNA, the CDR3 is TGTGCCAGCAGTGCGACAGGGTACAATGAGCAGTTCTTC. It codes for CASSATGYNEQFF.

The chain carries TRBV7-8 and TRBJ1-5; 7 nucleotides align to TRBD1. V lost 4 bases and J lost 6; bases outside the gene matches: 9. The CDR3 loop spans 15 amino acids. CDR1 and CDR2 (germline): SGHVS, FQNEAQ. The CDR3, as DNA: TGTGCCAGCAGCTCACTCGACAGGGTTGGTCAGCCCCAGCATTTT. Translating gives CASSSLDRVGQPQHF.

This clone was picked up a small number of times. The V call is TRBV5-1, the J call TRBJ2-5, with 8 nucleotides matching TRBD2. Losses at the gene ends were 4 bases for V and 6 bases for J; bases not matched to a gene: 17. Germline lookup yields CDR1 SGHRS and CDR2 YFSETQ. The CDR3 consists of 17 residues. The chain's CDR3 is CASSPKGSGGKGKTQYF. The CDR3 region has the DNA TGCGCCAGCAGCCCTAAGGGGAGCGGGGGAAAAGGGAAGACCCAGTACTTC.

V gene TRBV7-8 combines with J gene TRBJ1-5; D is ambiguous. Trimming removed 5 bases from V and 4 bases from J, with 12 bases in between. Per germline, CDR1 SGHVS and CDR2 FQNEAQ. The CDR3 runs 14 residues. The CDR3 is CASSPRTANQPQHF. The CDR3 nucleotides are TGTGCCAGCAGCCCGAGGACTGCTAATCAGCCCCAGCATTTT. The full variable domain, completed using reference TRBV7-8 and TRBJ1-5, is GAGVSQSPRYKVAKRGQDVALRCDPISGHVSLFWYQQALGQGPEFLTYFQNEAQLDKSGLPSDRFFAERPEGSVSTLKIQRTQQEDSAVYLCASSPRTANQPQHFGDGTRLSIL.

This clone was counted once. The chain uses TRBV5-4 and TRBJ1-1, with D uncertain. Trimming left V 0 bases short and J 8 bases short, with 5 bases between. The CDR3 is made up of 11 amino acids. Germline CDR1 reads SGHNT; CDR2 reads YYREEE (reference sequence). The CDR3, as DNA: TGTGCCAGCAGCTTGGGGCTCGAAGCTTTCTTT. Protein sequence: CASSLGLEAFF.

This clone appeared a few times. The chain links TRBV5-4 to TRBJ2-7; 7 bases fit TRBD2. V dropped 3 bases and J dropped 5; count of bases not matched to a gene: 11. Germline V gene lookup returns CDR1 SGHNT and CDR2 YYREEE (reference sequence). The CDR3 extends over 15 amino acids. The DNA of the CDR3 is TGTGCCAGCAGCTGGGGAGGGCGCCGACCGGACGAGCAGTACTTC. This sequence encodes CASSWGGRRPDEQYF.

In DNA, the CDR3 is TGCAGCGTCGAGCTGACAGGGCGGTACGAGCAGTACTTC. Translating it yields CSVELTGRYEQYF. The chain uses TRBV29-1 and TRBJ2-7, with TRBD1 matching over 7 bases. V was pared by 6 bases and J by 4 bases, with 9 bases of the junction left unmatched. The CDR3 length is 13 residues. Per the germline V gene, CDR1 is SQVTM and CDR2 is ANQGSEA.

The V call is TRBV7-6, the J call TRBJ2-1, with 10 bases fitting TRBD1. Germline CDR1 and CDR2: SGHVS and FNYEAQ. The length of the CDR3 is 15 residues. J gave up 5 bases and V 4 bases, and 5 bases lay outside the gene matches. CDR3 protein: CASSSTGGGNNEQFF. The CDR3 DNA follows: TGTGCCAGCAGCTCGACAGGGGGCGGCAACAATGAGCAGTTCTTC.

CDR3 region: CASSQVSEKLFF. The CDR3 DNA sequence: TGCGCCAGCAGCCAGGTATCTGAAAAACTGTTTTTT. The chain links TRBV10-2 to TRBJ1-4; D gene unclear. V was shortened by 6 bases and J by 7 bases, with 9 bases between the two germline ends. The CDR3 has 12 amino acids. CDR1 WSHSY and CDR2 SAAADI come from the germline V gene.

The chain carries TRBV21-1 and TRBJ2-3; TRBD1 is the table's D call, not checked against the DNA. TRBV21-1 is a documented pseudogene. CDR3 length equals 15 residues. The CDR3 DNA is TGTGCCAGCACCGGGGACAGGGGGCTGACAGATACGCAGTATTTT. Its protein is CASTGDRGLTDTQYF.

V usage is TRBV2 and J usage is TRBJ2-6; tentative D call: TRBD2 (5 bases). Looked up from germline, CDR1 is SNHLY and CDR2 is FYNNEI. The CDR3 is made up of 16 amino acids. V was clipped by 7 bases and J by 3 bases, with 16 bases between them. CDR3 sequence: CASKLGESVGANVLTF. The CDR3, as DNA: TGTGCCAGCAAACTCGGGGAATCGGTTGGGGCCAACGTCCTGACTTTC.

J is TRBJ2-3 and V is TRBV7-3; 8 positions match TRBD1. The V gene end was trimmed by 4 bases and the J gene end by 4 bases; junction bases not matched to a gene: 10. The CDR3 totals 16 residues. Germline V gene lookup returns CDR1 SGHTA and CDR2 FQGTGA. CDR3 DNA: TGTGCCAGCAGCTCAGAGGACAGGGACGGCTCAGATACGCAGTATTTT. Translating gives CASSSEDRDGSDTQYF.

In this sample, this clone turned up once. The rearrangement uses TRBV9 and TRBJ2-7; 9 positions match TRBD1. The CDR3 covers 15 residues. V gave up 4 bases and J gave up 0 bases; unmatched junction bases: 5. Per germline, CDR1 SGDLS and CDR2 YYNGEE. The CDR3 DNA follows: TGTGCCAGCAGCATCCGGGACAGGGACTCCTACGAGCAGTACTTC. It yields the protein CASSIRDRDSYEQYF.

The genes are TRBV7-3 and TRBJ1-1; 9 bases match TRBD1. Trimming at V came to 5 bases and at J to 5 bases, leaving 12 bases not matched to a gene. Germline V gene sequence: CDR1 SGHTA, CDR2 FQGTGA. This CDR3 comprises 16 residues. The chain's CDR3 is CASSLNPGQGRTEAFF. The CDR3 DNA reads as TGTGCCAGCAGCCTAAACCCGGGACAGGGACGGACTGAAGCTTTCTTT.

The chain has TRBV18 and TRBJ1-1; tentative D call: TRBD1 (5 bases). Germline assignment: CDR1 KGHSH and CDR2 LQKENI. The CDR3 length is 16 residues. Trimming took 6 bases from V and 1 from J, leaving 18 bases between them. The CDR3 sequence is CASSPDIVAGNTEAFF. The CDR3 nucleotides read TGTGCCAGCTCCCCGGACATTGTGGCAGGGAACACTGAAGCTTTCTTT.

This clone was recorded only once. This sequence joins TRBV6-5 and TRBJ2-7; unclear D gene. This CDR3 has 15 residues. Germline CDR1 is MNHEY and CDR2 is SVGAGI. V lost 0 bases to trimming and J lost 3 bases, with 12 bases between them. CDR3 residues: CASSYSSSSGYEQYF. CDR3 DNA sequence: TGTGCCAGCAGTTACTCGAGTAGCTCGGGCTACGAGCAGTACTTC.

V and J are TRBV25-1 and TRBJ2-3; 9 nucleotides agree with TRBD1. Unmatched junction bases numbered 2, after V lost 8 bases and J lost 2 bases. CDR3 length equals 13 residues. Looked up from germline, CDR1 is MGHDK and CDR2 is SYGVNS. CDR3 sequence (DNA): TGTGCCAGCGGGGACAGGGTCACAGATACGCAGTATTTT. Its translation: CASGDRVTDTQYF. Looking up the rest from reference TRBV25-1 and TRBJ2-3 gives the full variable domain: EADIYQTPRYLVIGTGKKITLECSQTMGHDKMYWYQQDPGMELHLIHYSYGVNSTEKGDLSSESTVSRIRTEHFPLTLESARPSHTSQYLCASGDRVTDTQYFGPGTRLTVL.

V is TRBV13 and J is TRBJ2-3, with 9 bases matching TRBD2. Trimming at V came to 3 bases and at J to 6 bases, leaving 13 bases not matched to a gene. The CDR3 consists of 17 residues. Germline CDR1 is PRHDT and CDR2 is FYEKMQ (reference sequence). In DNA form, the CDR3 reads TGTGCCAGCAGCTTCCGACTCGCTAGCGGGGTGGGTGATACGCAGTATTTT. This gives the protein CASSFRLASGVGDTQYF.

This sequence joins TRBV6-2 or TRBV6-3 and TRBJ2-5; 8 bases are a match to TRBD1. Losses at the gene ends were 0 bases for V and 2 bases for J; bases not matched to a gene: 8. Per germline, CDR1 MNHEY and CDR2 SVGEGT. CDR3 size: 17 residues. CDR3 bases: TGTGCCAGCAGTTACTCGATCGGACAGGGTCTTCAAGAGACCCAGTACTTC. Translation gives CASSYSIGQGLQETQYF.

The chain joins TRBV24-1 to TRBJ2-2; D might be TRBD2 (6 bases). The CDR3 extends over 18 amino acids. V gave up 4 bases and J gave up 1 base, with 18 bases separating them. The V gene's germline CDR1 is KGHDR and CDR2 SFDVKD. The CDR3, as DNA: TGTGCCACCAGTGACGAACTAACAGGAGGGAAGAACACCGGGGAGCTGTTTTTT. This encodes CATSDELTGGKNTGELFF.